A single sample gave rise to the 9 T cell receptor beta chains below, sequenced in a study of blood T cell repertoires in COVID-19. Sequenced by immunoSEQ multiplex PCR; TCRdb stores in-frame clones only, minus some. The top ten clones hold 1.4% to 1.5% of a sample with approximately 210,000 clones, about 90% of them seen once. The sequencing input was peripheral blood. These receptors all stem from a man aged 18 to 29 with active or convalescent COVID-19.

The chain has TRBV5-6 and TRBJ1-1; D call uncertain. The CDR3 extends over 12 amino acids. V was shortened by 0 bases and J by 8 bases, with 8 bases between the two germline ends. Germline V lookup: CDR1 SGHDT, CDR2 YYEEEE. For the CDR3, the DNA is TGTGCCAGCAGCTTGGGGCCCCCCGAAGCTTTCTTT. The encoded protein is CASSLGPPEAFF. Complete variable domain (other parts from reference TRBV5-6 and TRBJ1-1): DAGVTQSPTHLIKTRGQQVTLRCSPKSGHDTVSWYQQALGQGPQFIFQYYEEEERQRGNFPDRFSGHQFPNYSSELNVNALLLGDSALYLCASSLGPPEAFFGQGTRLTVV.

A few counts support this clone. V and J are TRBV30 and TRBJ1-6; D possibly corresponds to TRBD1 (6 bases). This CDR3 has 13 residues. The V end was cut by 5 bases, the J end by 9 bases, with 14 bases between. Germline V gives CDR1 GTSNPN, CDR2 SVGIG (reference sequence). The CDR3 sequence: CAWGQGTRSPLHF. The CDR3 DNA reads TGTGCCTGGGGCCAGGGGACCCGTTCACCCCTCCACTTT.

This clone was counted a few times. V gene TRBV6-6 combines with J gene TRBJ1-4, with D perhaps TRBD1 (5 bases). CDR3 length: 11 amino acids. Trimming stripped 5 bases from V and 8 bases from J, with 6 bases between. The V gene's germline CDR1 is MNHNY and CDR2 SVGAGI (reference sequence). In DNA form, the CDR3 reads TGTGCCAGCAGTCGACAGGAAAAACTGTTTTTT. This codes for CASSRQEKLFF.

The V call is TRBV7-3, the J call TRBJ2-1, with D possibly matching TRBD2 (6 bases). The CDR3 runs to 15 residues. The germline V gene has CDR1 SGHTA and CDR2 FQGTGA. The V and J ends lost 2 bases and 8 bases respectively, with 16 bases between them. The CDR3 DNA sequence: TGTGCCAGCAGCTTACTTAGGACGGGCGGGGATGAGCAGTTCTTC. Encoded protein: CASSLLRTGGDEQFF. Full variable domain (remainder filled in from reference TRBV7-3 and TRBJ2-1): GAGVSQTPSNKVTEKGKYVELRCDPISGHTALYWYRQSLGQGPEFLIYFQGTGAADDSGLPNDRFFAVRPEGSVSTLKIQRTERGDSAVYLCASSLLRTGGDEQFFGPGTRLTVL.

The chain joins TRBV5-4 to TRBJ2-7; TRBD1 matches 11 bases. Germline V lookup: CDR1 SGHNT, CDR2 YYREEE (reference sequence). The CDR3 covers 15 residues. Trimming removed 3 bases from V and 2 bases from J; junction bases left unmatched: 4. CDR3 sequence reads: CASSSGQGAAYEQYF. CDR3 nucleotides: TGTGCCAGCAGCTCTGGACAGGGGGCCGCCTACGAGCAGTACTTC.

The V gene is TRBV11-2, the J gene TRBJ2-7; TRBD1 might be the D (6 bases). Germline CDR1 and CDR2: SGHAT and FQNNGV. V was clipped by 2 bases and J by 4 bases, with 6 bases between them. The CDR3 is made up of 12 amino acids. In nucleotides, the CDR3 is TGTGCCAGCAGCTTACAGGGGTACGAGCAGTACTTC. This codes for CASSLQGYEQYF.

The chain combines TRBV4-2 with TRBJ2-7, with TRBD2 matching 9 bases. The V and J ends lost 1 base and 4 bases, in that order; junction bases with no gene match: 5. Germline CDR1 LGHNA, CDR2 YNFKEQ. This CDR3 has 15 residues. CDR3 loop: CASSQVSGSSYEQYF. Here the CDR3 DNA reads TGTGCCAGCAGCCAAGTTAGCGGGAGTTCGTACGAGCAGTACTTC.

The chain couples TRBV11-3 to TRBJ2-3; a possible D gene is TRBD1 (5 bases). CDR1 and CDR2 from the germline V gene are SGHNT and YENEEA. Trimming left V 2 bases short and J 2 bases short, with 17 bases between. CDR3 length: 17 residues. The CDR3 region is CASSLSPAGHHTDTQYF. The CDR3 coding sequence is TGTGCCAGCAGCTTATCCCCGGCAGGGCACCACACAGATACGCAGTATTTT.

This clone appeared many times. The chain carries TRBV7-9 and TRBJ1-5, with D maybe TRBD1 (5 bases). Trimming cost V 1 base and J 5 bases, with 9 bases left between them. The CDR3 is 14 residues long. Germline V CDR1 and CDR2: SEHNR, FQNEAQ (reference sequence). CDR3 in amino acids: CASSLGWGDQPQHF. In nucleotides, the CDR3 is TGTGCCAGCAGCTTAGGGTGGGGGGATCAGCCCCAGCATTTT.